This TCR beta chain was recovered during a study of cytotoxic CD8 clonotypes in ibrutinib-treated CLL. Turning to the study itself: Of the patients, about a dozen were relapsed/refractory, under 16 treatment-naive and 17 IGHV unmutated. Response sampling took place at median 12 months of treatment, range 6 to 36.

The CDR3 is 11 amino acids. The ends were cut back, 5 bases at V and 14 bases at J, with 15 bases in the middle. Germline CDR1 reads LNHDA; CDR2 reads SQIVND (reference sequence). Produced via immunoSEQ multiplex PCR; TCRdb's table is partial and in-frame only. The repertoire holds 300,000 to 350,000 clones, with around four fifths as singletons. Notes on this clone: Its antigen is not identified.

Study findings and constraints: Clonality rose at ibrutinib response, held steady in sustained remission, and fell toward baseline at progression. At baseline, clonality was higher than in age-matched healthy donors and correlated with CD8+ counts.

The gene calls are TRBV19 and TRBJ1-1; D perhaps matches TRBD1 (5 bases). This receptor was obtained from a human donor with chronic lymphocytic leukemia. The sample in question was PBMCs, obtained before ibrutinib treatment. CDR3 bases: TGTGCCAGTAGTTGGGGACGGTCCCCCTTCTTT. It yields the protein CASSWGRSPFF.